Given below is one T cell receptor beta chain in context. Its specificity is not known. The sample comes from a study of T cell responses to AZD1222 COVID-19 vaccine. Study details: Pooling was applied to second doses at about 4 or about 12 weeks. Notes on the study in general: Possibly, clonal diversity was underestimated; donors were largely white British and included more females. Repertoires were sampled only after the peak T cell response. Across spike, vaccine-associated CD4 TCRs were found, dominant at 160-218 and 743-854.

Deletions cut 1 base from V and 6 bases from J, with 9 bases between. Germline CDR1 SGHNT, CDR2 YYREEE (reference sequence). The CDR3 runs 13 residues. TCRdb's copy holds only in-frame clones and misses some; the assay was immunoSEQ multiplex PCR. The sample holds around 110,000 clones; about 92% are singletons and the top ten take 2.9%. The receptor's source is an adult in good health. The chain joins TRBV5-4 to TRBJ2-3; D gene unclear. Material: peripheral blood, obtained on day 0 of AZD1222 vaccination. The CDR3 DNA reads TGTGCCAGCAGCTTGTGGGCCCAGGATACGCAGTATTTT. As protein: CASSLWAQDTQYF.